This TCR beta chain comes out of a study of T cells in tuberculosis. Study-wide context: CD1B tetramers identified T cells specific for mycobacterial lipid GMM.

The protocol was immunoSEQ multiplex PCR, while the TCRdb copy is restricted to in-frame clones and leaves out a portion. The sample records about 29,000 clones, around 91% being singletons. The CDR3 is 15 amino acids. Germline V gene data show CDR1 as MNHEY and CDR2 as SVGAGI. Trimming took 4 bases from V and 4 from J, leaving 14 bases between them. The sequence came from a donor between 10 and 35 years old with latent tuberculosis or without tuberculosis infection. The chain employs TRBV6-5 and TRBJ2-1; TRBD2 is a possible D gene (6 bases). The sequencing sample was made of PBMCs. The CDR3: CASSSGGVLYNEQFF. The CDR3 DNA follows: TGTGCCAGCAGTTCGGGCGGGGTCCTTTACAATGAGCAGTTCTTC.